This entry is about one T cell receptor (beta chain). The data stem from a study of blood T cell repertoires in COVID-19. Study overall: PBMCs, B-cell-depleted T cells, or T cells provided the cDNA or gDNA that made up the material.

Sequencing was performed with immunoSEQ multiplex PCR; in TCRdb, only in-frame clones are kept and a portion is missing. The table includes about 360,000 clones, about 87% detected once. The germline V gene encodes CDR1 MNHEY and CDR2 SMNVEV (reference sequence). V was trimmed by 5 bases and J by 2 bases, leaving 10 bases between them. This CDR3 spans 14 amino acids. Participants, roughly 18 to 100 years old, spanned fewer than 25 US areas. V gene TRBV27 combines with J gene TRBJ1-5; no clear D. Sequencing was performed on PBMCs or T cells enriched from blood (not recorded which). The receptor was isolated from a man under 40 who had recovered from COVID-19. CDR3: CASSRTGGNQPQHF. The DNA of the CDR3 is TGTGCCAGCAGTAGGACGGGAGGCAATCAGCCCCAGCATTTT.